Each of the 11 T cell receptor beta chains below was sequenced from the same sample in a study of cytomegalovirus exposure and HLA in healthy donors. Vbeta (60) and Jbeta (13) primers were used in the PCR. Profiling relied on immunoSEQ multiplex PCR, and the TCRdb table lists in-frame clones only, not all of them. The sample has 110,000 to 150,000 clones, more than 70% seen once. The sequenced material came from PBMCs. The receptors come from a man aged 40-50 years in good health and CMV-seronegative.

The chain links TRBV5-1 to TRBJ2-7, with 10 bases that match TRBD1. CDR1 SGHRS and CDR2 YFSETQ come from the germline V gene. V trimming: 2 bases; J trimming: 6 bases; junction bases outside the gene matches: 8. This CDR3 region has 15 residues. Written as DNA, the CDR3 is TGCGCCAGCAGCTTCCCCGGACAGGGGGTAGGCGAGCAGTACTTC. Protein sequence: CASSFPGQGVGEQYF.

This clone occurred a few times. The chain combines TRBV5-1 with TRBJ1-1; no clear D gene. The germline V gene has CDR1 SGHRS and CDR2 YFSETQ. The CDR3 runs 14 residues. The V end was cut by 0 bases, the J end by 4 bases, with 10 bases between. CDR3 region: CASSLEAGVTEAFF. The CDR3 nucleotides read TGCGCCAGCAGCTTGGAGGCGGGTGTCACTGAAGCTTTCTTT.

This clone is a singleton in its sample. The chain's CDR3 is CASSLRGGSSYEQYF. CDR3 DNA: TGTGCCAGCAGCTTAAGAGGGGGCAGTTCCTACGAGCAGTACTTC. The chain joins TRBV7-6 to TRBJ2-7; 7 nucleotides agree with TRBD1. Germline trimming cut 2 bases from V and 1 base from J; bases unmatched to any gene: 5. This CDR3 region has 15 residues. Looked up from germline, CDR1 is SGHVS and CDR2 is FNYEAQ. The full variable domain, completed using reference TRBV7-6 and TRBJ2-7, is GAGVSQSPRYKVTKRGQDVALRCDPISGHVSLYWYRQALGQGPEFLTYFNYEAQQDKSGLPNDRFSAERPEGSISTLTIQRTEQRDSAMYRCASSLRGGSSYEQYFGPGTRLTVT.

The chain links TRBV27 to TRBJ1-5; weak D call: TRBD1 (5 bases). Trimming left V 2 bases short and J 3 bases short, with 11 bases between. This CDR3 has 15 residues. Per germline, CDR1 MNHEY and CDR2 SMNVEV (reference sequence). CDR3 bases: TGTGCCAGCAGTTTAATGGGGGGGGTCAATCAGCCCCAGCATTTT. This gives the protein CASSLMGGVNQPQHF.

The rearrangement joins TRBV4-2 to TRBJ2-1, with 7 positions matching TRBD2. With 1 base clipped from V and 3 bases from J, the junction kept 3 bases outside the gene matches. This CDR3 region has 15 residues. The germline V gene encodes CDR1 LGHNA and CDR2 YNFKEQ. CDR3 bases: TGTGCCAGCAGCCAAGGGACTAGGGGCTACAATGAGCAGTTCTTC. Protein product: CASSQGTRGYNEQFF.

The gene calls are TRBV10-3 and TRBJ2-1; D unresolved. The V end lost 0 bases, the J end lost 1 base, and 7 bases lay between the germline ends. This CDR3 is built from 15 residues. CDR1 ENHRY and CDR2 SYGVKD come from the germline V gene. This CDR3 reads CAISESLRSYNEQFF. The DNA for the CDR3 is TGTGCCATCAGTGAGTCCCTCAGGTCCTACAATGAGCAGTTCTTC.

The genes are TRBV5-6 and TRBJ1-1; D ambiguous. From germline, CDR1 is SGHDT and CDR2 YYEEEE. The ends were cut back, 0 bases at V and 0 bases at J, with 9 bases in the middle. The CDR3 covers 15 residues. The CDR3 region is CASSLVAGMNTEAFF. The CDR3 DNA sequence: TGTGCCAGCAGCTTGGTGGCGGGGATGAACACTGAAGCTTTCTTT.

The rearrangement links TRBV5-1 to TRBJ1-6, with D maybe TRBD1 (6 bases). In germline, CDR1 is SGHRS, CDR2 YFSETQ. V was trimmed by 0 bases and J by 14 bases, leaving 18 bases between them. This CDR3 region has 15 residues. CDR3 DNA: TGCGCCAGCAGCTTGGAGGCAGGGGTGGAAGGTACCCTCCACTTT. Translation: CASSLEAGVEGTLHF.

The sample holds a few counts of this clone. V usage is TRBV2 and J usage is TRBJ2-7; TRBD1 aligns across 7 bases. J gave up 11 bases and V 3 bases, and 10 bases lay outside the gene matches. This CDR3 region has 13 residues. CDR1 is SNHLY and CDR2 is FYNNEI in the germline V gene. CDR3 sequence: CASSEAPGQIKYF. As DNA, the CDR3 is TGTGCCAGCAGTGAGGCCCCGGGACAGATAAAGTACTTC. The full variable domain, rest sourced from reference TRBV2 and TRBJ2-7, is EPEVTQTPSHQVTQMGQEVILRCVPISNHLYFYWYRQILGQKVEFLVSFYNNEISEKSEIFDDQFSVERPDGSNFTLKIRSTKLEDSAMYFCASSEAPGQIKYFGPGTRLTVT.

The chain carries TRBV19 and TRBJ2-5, with D possibly TRBD2 on 5 matching bases. This CDR3 region has 14 residues. V shed 1 base and J shed 2 bases, with 8 bases lying between them. Germline lookup yields CDR1 LNHDA and CDR2 SQIVND (reference sequence). CDR3 DNA sequence: TGTGCCAGTAGTATAGCTGGAGGACAAGAGACCCAGTACTTC. It yields the protein CASSIAGGQETQYF.

The V gene is TRBV5-1, the J gene TRBJ1-2; 7 bases are a match to TRBD1. The V gene's germline CDR1 is SGHRS and CDR2 YFSETQ. V was clipped by 0 bases and J by 7 bases; unmatched bases: 12. The length of the CDR3 is 16 residues. CDR3: CASSLGGTAQGSGYTF. The DNA of the CDR3 is TGCGCCAGCAGCTTGGGGGGGACAGCCCAAGGATCTGGCTACACCTTC.